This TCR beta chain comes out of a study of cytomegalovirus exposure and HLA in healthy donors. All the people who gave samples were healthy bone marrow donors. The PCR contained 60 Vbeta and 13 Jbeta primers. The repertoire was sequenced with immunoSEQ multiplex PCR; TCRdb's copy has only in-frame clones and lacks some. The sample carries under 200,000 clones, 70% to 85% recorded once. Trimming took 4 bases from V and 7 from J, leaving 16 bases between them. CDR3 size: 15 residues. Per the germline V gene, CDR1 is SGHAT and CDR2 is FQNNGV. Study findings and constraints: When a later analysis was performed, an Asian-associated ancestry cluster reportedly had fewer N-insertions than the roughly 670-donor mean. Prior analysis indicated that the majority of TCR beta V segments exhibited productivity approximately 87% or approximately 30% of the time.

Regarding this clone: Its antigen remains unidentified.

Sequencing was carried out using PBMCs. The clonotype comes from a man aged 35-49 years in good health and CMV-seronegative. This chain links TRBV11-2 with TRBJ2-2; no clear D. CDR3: CASSSAWSGGGELFF. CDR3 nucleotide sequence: TGTGCCAGCAGCTCCGCCTGGTCGGGTGGCGGGGAGCTGTTTTTT.